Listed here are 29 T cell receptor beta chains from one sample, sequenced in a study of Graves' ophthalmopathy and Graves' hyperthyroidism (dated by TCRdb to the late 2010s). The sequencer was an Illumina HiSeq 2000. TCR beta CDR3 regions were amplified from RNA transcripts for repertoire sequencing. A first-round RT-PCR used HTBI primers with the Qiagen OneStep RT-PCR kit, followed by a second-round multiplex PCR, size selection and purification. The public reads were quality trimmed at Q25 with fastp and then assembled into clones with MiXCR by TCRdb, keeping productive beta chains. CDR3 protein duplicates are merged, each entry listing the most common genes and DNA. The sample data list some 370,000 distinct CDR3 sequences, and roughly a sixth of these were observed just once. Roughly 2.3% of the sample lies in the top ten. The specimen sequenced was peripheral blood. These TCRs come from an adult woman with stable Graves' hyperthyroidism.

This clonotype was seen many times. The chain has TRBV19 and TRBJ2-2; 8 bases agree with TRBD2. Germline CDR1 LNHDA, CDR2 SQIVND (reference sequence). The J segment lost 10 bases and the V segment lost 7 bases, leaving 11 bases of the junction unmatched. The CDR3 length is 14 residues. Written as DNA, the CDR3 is TGTGCCAGTAAGGTGTTGGCGGGAGGTGCGGAGCTGTTTTTT. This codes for CASKVLAGGAELFF.

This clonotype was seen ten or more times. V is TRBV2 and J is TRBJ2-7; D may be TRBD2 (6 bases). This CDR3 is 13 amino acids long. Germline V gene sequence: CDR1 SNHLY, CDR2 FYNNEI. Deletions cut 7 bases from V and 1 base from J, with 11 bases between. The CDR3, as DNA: TGTGCCAGCAAGGAGGGAGAGTCCTACGAGCAGTACTTC. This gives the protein CASKEGESYEQYF.

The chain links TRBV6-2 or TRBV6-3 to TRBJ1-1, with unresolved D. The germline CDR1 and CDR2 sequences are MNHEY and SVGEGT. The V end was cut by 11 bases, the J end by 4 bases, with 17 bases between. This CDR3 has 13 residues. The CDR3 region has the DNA TGTGCCGCGGAAGGAGGGCTGGGCACTGAAGCTTTCTTT. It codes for CAAEGGLGTEAFF.

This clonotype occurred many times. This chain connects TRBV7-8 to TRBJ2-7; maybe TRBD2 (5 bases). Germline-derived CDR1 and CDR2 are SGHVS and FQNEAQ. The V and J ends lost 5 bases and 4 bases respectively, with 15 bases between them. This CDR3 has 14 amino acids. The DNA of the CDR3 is TGTGCCAGCAGCACAAACGACGGAGGTTACGAGCAGTACTTC. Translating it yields CASSTNDGGYEQYF.

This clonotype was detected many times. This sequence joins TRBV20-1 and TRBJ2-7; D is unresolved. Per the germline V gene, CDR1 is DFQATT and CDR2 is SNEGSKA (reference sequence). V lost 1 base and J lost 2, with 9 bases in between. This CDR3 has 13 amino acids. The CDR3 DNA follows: TGCAGTGCTAGAGTAGAACTGCCCTACGAGCAGTACTTC. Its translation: CSARVELPYEQYF.

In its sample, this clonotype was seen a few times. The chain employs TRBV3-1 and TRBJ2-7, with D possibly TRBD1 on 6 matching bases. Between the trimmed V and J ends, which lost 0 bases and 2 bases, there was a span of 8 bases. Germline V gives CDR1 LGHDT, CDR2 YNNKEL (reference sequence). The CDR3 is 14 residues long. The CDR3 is CASSQEGGPYEQYF. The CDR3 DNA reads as TGTGCCAGCAGCCAAGAAGGGGGTCCCTACGAGCAGTACTTC.

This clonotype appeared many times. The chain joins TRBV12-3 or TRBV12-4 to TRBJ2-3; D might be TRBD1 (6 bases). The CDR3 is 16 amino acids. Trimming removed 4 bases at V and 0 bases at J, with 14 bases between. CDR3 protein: CASSSIRGESTDTQYF. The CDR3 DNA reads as TGTGCCAGCAGTTCTATCAGGGGCGAGAGCACAGATACGCAGTATTTT.

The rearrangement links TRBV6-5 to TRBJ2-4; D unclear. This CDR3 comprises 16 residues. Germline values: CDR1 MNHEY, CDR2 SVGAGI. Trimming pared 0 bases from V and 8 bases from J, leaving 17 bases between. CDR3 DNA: TGTGCCAGCAGTTACTCGAGTGTGGTAGCTAGAGACATTCAGTACTTC. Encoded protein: CASSYSSVVARDIQYF.

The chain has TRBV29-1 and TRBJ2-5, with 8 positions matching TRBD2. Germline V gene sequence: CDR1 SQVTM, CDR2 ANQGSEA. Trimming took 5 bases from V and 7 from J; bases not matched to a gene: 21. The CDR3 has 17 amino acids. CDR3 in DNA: TGCAGCGTTTGGGAATTGTCGGGCGGGAGGTCGGGGGGGACCCAGTACTTC. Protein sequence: CSVWELSGGRSGGTQYF. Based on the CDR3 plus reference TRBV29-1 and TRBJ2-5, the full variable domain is SAVISQKPSRDICQRGTSLTIQCQVDSQVTMMFWYRQQPGQSLTLIATANQGSEATYESGFVIDKFPISRPNLTFSTLTVSNMSPEDSSIYLCSVWELSGGRSGGTQYFGPGTRLLVL.

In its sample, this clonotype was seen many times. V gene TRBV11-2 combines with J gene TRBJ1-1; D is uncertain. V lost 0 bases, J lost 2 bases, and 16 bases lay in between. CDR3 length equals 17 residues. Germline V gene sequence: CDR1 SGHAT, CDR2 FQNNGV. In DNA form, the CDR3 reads TGTGCCAGCAGCTTAGATATCCCAAGAGCGCGAAACACTGAAGCTTTCTTT. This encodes CASSLDIPRARNTEAFF.

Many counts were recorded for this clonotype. Here the CDR3 reads CASSLMGDGSPLHF. Written as DNA, the CDR3 is TGTGCCAGCAGCTTAATGGGGGATGGTTCACCCCTCCACTTT. This chain uses TRBV7-8 with TRBJ1-6; maybe TRBD1 (5 bases). The germline V gene encodes CDR1 SGHVS and CDR2 FQNEAQ. V lost 2 bases and J 9 bases, leaving 11 bases between the germline ends. The length of the CDR3 is 14 residues.

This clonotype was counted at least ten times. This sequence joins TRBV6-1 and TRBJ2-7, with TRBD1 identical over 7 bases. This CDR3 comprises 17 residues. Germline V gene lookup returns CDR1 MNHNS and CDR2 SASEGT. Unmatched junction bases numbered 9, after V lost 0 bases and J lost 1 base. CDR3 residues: CASSEATDRMRSYEQYF. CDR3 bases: TGTGCCAGCAGTGAAGCTACGGACAGGATGAGATCCTACGAGCAGTACTTC.

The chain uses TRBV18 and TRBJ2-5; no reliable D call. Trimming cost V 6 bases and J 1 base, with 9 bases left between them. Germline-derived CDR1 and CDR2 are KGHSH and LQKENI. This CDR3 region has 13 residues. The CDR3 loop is CASSPQAQETQYF. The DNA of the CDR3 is TGTGCCAGCTCTCCCCAGGCCCAAGAGACCCAGTACTTC.

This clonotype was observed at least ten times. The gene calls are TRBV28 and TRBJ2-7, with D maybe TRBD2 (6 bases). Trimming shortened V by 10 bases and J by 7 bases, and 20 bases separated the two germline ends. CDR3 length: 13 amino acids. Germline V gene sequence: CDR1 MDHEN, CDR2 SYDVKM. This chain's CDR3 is CATLGTSTREQYF. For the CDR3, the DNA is TGTGCCACTCTAGGGACTTCCACGCGGGAGCAGTACTTC.

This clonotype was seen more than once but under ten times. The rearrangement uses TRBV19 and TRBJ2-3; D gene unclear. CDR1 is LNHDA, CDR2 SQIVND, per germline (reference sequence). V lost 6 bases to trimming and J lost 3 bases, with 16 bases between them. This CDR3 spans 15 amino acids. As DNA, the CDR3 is TGTGCCAGTAGCCGAACTCATCTGGGGACAGATACGCAGTATTTT. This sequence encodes CASSRTHLGTDTQYF.

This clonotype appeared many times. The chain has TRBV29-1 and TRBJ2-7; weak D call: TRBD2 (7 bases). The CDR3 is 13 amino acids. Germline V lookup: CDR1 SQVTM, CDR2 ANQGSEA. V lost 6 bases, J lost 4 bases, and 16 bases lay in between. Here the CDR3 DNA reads TGCAGCGTGGTGGGAGGGGGGCGATACGAGCAGTACTTC. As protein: CSVVGGGRYEQYF.

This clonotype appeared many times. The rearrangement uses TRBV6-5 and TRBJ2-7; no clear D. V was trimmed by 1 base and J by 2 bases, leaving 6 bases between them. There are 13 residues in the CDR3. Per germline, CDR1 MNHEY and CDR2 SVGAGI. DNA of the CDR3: TGTGCCAGCAGTTACTTTGACACCTACGAGCAGTACTTC. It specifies CASSYFDTYEQYF.

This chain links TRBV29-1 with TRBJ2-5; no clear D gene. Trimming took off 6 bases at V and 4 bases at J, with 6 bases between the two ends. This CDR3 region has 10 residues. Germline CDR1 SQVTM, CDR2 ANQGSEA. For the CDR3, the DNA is TGCAGCGTGAGACGAGAGACCCAGTACTTC. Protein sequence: CSVRRETQYF.

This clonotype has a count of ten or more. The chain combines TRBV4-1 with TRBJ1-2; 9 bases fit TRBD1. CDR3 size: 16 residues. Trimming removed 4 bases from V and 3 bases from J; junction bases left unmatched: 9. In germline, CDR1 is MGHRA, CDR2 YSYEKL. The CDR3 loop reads CASSRIYRGLDYGYTF. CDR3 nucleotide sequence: TGCGCCAGCAGCCGGATCTACAGGGGGCTGGACTATGGCTACACCTTC.

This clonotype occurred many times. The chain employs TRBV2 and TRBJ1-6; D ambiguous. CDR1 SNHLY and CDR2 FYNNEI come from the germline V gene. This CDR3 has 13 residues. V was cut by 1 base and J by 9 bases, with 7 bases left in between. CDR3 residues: CASSEVGSSPLHF. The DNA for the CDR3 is TGTGCCAGCAGTGAAGTGGGTTCTTCACCCCTCCACTTT.

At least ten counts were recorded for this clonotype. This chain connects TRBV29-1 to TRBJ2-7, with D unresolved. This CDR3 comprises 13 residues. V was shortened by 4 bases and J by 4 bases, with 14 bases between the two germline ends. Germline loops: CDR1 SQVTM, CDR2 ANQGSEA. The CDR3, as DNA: TGCAGCGTTGCCTCGACCCTTTCTTACGAGCAGTACTTC. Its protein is CSVASTLSYEQYF.

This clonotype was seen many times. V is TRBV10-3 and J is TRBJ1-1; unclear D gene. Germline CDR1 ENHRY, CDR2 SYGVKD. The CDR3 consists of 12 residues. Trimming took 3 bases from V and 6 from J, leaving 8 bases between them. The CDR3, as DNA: TGTGCCATCAGTGAACGGGGAGCTGAAGCTTTCTTT. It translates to CAISERGAEAFF.

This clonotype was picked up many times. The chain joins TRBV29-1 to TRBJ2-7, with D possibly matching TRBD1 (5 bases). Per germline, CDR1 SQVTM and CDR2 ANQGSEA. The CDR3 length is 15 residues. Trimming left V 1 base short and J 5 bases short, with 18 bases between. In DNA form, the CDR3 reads TGCAGCGTTGAAGTATCCGGCAGGGTCAGCGACGAGCAGTACTTC. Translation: CSVEVSGRVSDEQYF.

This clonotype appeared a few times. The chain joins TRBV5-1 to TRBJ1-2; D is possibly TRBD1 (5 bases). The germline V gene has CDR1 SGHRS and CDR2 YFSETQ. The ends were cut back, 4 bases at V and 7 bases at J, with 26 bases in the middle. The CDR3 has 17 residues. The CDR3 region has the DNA TGCGCCAGCAGCCCCCGGGGCGGGCAAAAGCTCTTCGGTGGCTACACCTTC. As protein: CASSPRGGQKLFGGYTF.

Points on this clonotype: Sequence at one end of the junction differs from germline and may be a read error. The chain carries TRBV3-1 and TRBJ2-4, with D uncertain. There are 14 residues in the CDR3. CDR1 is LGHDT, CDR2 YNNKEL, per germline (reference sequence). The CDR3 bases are TGTGCCAGCAGTCCTCTCCTGGGAAGCAACATTAAGTACTTC. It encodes CASSPLLGSNIKYF.

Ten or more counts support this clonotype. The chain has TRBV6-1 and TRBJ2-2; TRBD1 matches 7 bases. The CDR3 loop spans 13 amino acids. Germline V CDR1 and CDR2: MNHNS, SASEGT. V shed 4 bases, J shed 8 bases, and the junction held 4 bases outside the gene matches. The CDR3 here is CASSAEGAGELFF. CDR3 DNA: TGTGCCAGCAGTGCTGAGGGGGCTGGGGAGCTGTTTTTT.

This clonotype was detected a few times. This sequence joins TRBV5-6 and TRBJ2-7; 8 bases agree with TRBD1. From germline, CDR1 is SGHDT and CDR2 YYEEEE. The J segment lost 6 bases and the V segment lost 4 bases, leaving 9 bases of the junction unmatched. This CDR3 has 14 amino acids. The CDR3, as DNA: TGTGCCAGCAGCACAGGACAGGGTCCGTTCGAGCAGTACTTC. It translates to CASSTGQGPFEQYF.

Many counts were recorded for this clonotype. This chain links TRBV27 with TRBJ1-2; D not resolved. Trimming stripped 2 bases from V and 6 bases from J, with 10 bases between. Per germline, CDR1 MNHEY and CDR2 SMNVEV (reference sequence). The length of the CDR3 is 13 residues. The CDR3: CASSLRYLDGYTF. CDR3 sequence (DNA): TGTGCCAGCAGTTTAAGATACTTAGATGGCTACACCTTC.

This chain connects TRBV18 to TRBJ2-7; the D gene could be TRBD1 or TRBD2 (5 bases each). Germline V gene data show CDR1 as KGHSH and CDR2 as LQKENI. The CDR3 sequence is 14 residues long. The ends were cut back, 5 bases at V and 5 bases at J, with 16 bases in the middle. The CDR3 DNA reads TGTGCCAGCTCAGAGGGAAGGGGAATTAACGAGCAGTACTTC. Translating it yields CASSEGRGINEQYF.